These 25 T cell receptor beta chains were sequenced from one sample in a study of post-analysis software for immune sequencing data (dated by TCRdb to about 2015). Points the paper makes about the study in general: Patients showed significantly higher frequencies than controls for a handful of TRBV segments, among them TRBV5-6, TRBV5-1 and TRBV20-1.

Their target antigens are unknown. The library was produced with PCR. The sequencing machine was an Illumina HiSeq 2500. To reduce PCR and sequencing biases, unique molecular identifiers were incorporated into the TCR beta cDNA libraries. TCRdb itself trimmed the public reads at Q25 with fastp, ran MiXCR and retained productive beta chains. Each CDR3 protein appears once, grouped with its most common genes and DNA. This sample holds hundreds of thousands of distinct CDR3 sequences; roughly 45% were observed only once. 12% of the sample is in the top ten clones. Material: blood. Receptors were obtained from a girl under 18 with multiple sclerosis.

The chain carries TRBV10-3 and TRBJ2-3; D is possibly TRBD1 (6 bases). The germline V gene encodes CDR1 ENHRY and CDR2 SYGVKD. Trimming cost V 6 bases and J 1 base, with 14 bases left between them. The CDR3 runs to 15 residues. CDR3 sequence reads: CAISDVQGGTDTQYF. The CDR3 region has the DNA TGTGCCATCAGCGACGTACAGGGAGGCACAGATACGCAGTATTTT.

The V and J genes are TRBV29-1 and TRBJ2-3; D gene ambiguous. Trimming shortened V by 3 bases and J by 2 bases, and 6 bases separated the two germline ends. Germline CDR1 SQVTM, CDR2 ANQGSEA. This CDR3 comprises 12 residues. CDR3 loop: CSVEATTDTQYF. CDR3 in DNA: TGCAGCGTTGAGGCTACCACAGATACGCAGTATTTT.

Remarks on this clonotype: A read error may account for a junction end that differs from germline. The V call is TRBV2, the J call TRBJ1-2, with 7 bases identical to TRBD1. The length of the CDR3 is 13 residues. Germline V gives CDR1 SNHLY, CDR2 FYNNEI. The chain's CDR3 is CVSSAGQNYGYTF. CDR3 DNA sequence: TGTGTCAGCAGTGCGGGACAGAATTATGGCTACACCTTC.

The chain is built from TRBV6-5 and TRBJ2-1, with D uncertain. This CDR3 has 12 amino acids. Germline-derived CDR1 and CDR2 are MNHEY and SVGAGI. V was cut by 6 bases and J by 8 bases, with 11 bases left in between. CDR3 in amino acids: CASSPTRDEQFF. In DNA form, the CDR3 reads TGTGCCAGCAGCCCCACCCGAGATGAGCAGTTCTTC.

This clonotype was seen only a few times. The gene calls are TRBV5-1 and TRBJ2-1; D perhaps matches TRBD2 (5 bases). CDR3 length equals 16 residues. Germline CDR1 reads SGHRS; CDR2 reads YFSETQ. With 0 bases removed from V and 6 bases from J, the gap between germline ends came to 16 bases. CDR3 DNA: TGCGCCAGCAGCTTGGCCACTAGGTCTTCAGTCAATGAGCAGTTCTTC. This codes for CASSLATRSSVNEQFF.

In its sample, this clonotype was seen many times. The chain links TRBV30 to TRBJ2-1, with 10 bases aligning to TRBD2. The CDR3 length is 13 residues. Per germline, CDR1 GTSNPN and CDR2 SVGIG (reference sequence). J gave up 3 bases and V 4 bases, and 0 bases lay outside the gene matches. The CDR3 loop reads CAWTSGGYNEQFF. The CDR3 bases are TGTGCCTGGACTAGCGGGGGCTACAATGAGCAGTTCTTC. Combining the CDR3 with reference TRBV30 and TRBJ2-1 gives the whole variable domain SQTIHQWPATLVQPVGSPLSLECTVEGTSNPNLYWYRQAAGRGLQLLFYSVGIGQISSEVPQNLSASRPQDRQFILSSKKLLLSDSGFYLCAWTSGGYNEQFFGPGTRLTVL.

The genes are TRBV2 and TRBJ2-1, with 11 bases lining up with TRBD2. The J segment lost 9 bases and the V segment lost 6 bases, leaving 13 bases of the junction unmatched. This CDR3 region has 16 residues. Germline CDR1 is SNHLY and CDR2 is FYNNEI. The DNA for the CDR3 is TGTGCCAGCAGGAGGGGGACTAGCGGTCACGGTGGTGAGCAGTTCTTC. Protein sequence: CASRRGTSGHGGEQFF.

V usage is TRBV4-1 and J usage is TRBJ1-5; maybe TRBD1 (5 bases). Trimming stripped 4 bases from V and 4 bases from J, with 17 bases between. The length of the CDR3 is 16 residues. CDR1 is MGHRA, CDR2 YSYEKL, per germline. The CDR3: CASSPSAGQGNQPQHF. The CDR3 region has the DNA TGCGCCAGCAGCCCCTCTGCGGGGCAGGGTAATCAGCCCCAGCATTTT.

This sequence joins TRBV7-9 and TRBJ1-5; D not certain. Germline V gene data show CDR1 as SEHNR and CDR2 as FQNEAQ (reference sequence). This CDR3 region has 12 residues. V lost 5 bases and J lost 5, with 7 bases in between. The CDR3 DNA follows: TGTGCCAGCAGCGCTGGCGATCAGCCCCAGCATTTT. Translation gives CASSAGDQPQHF.

This clonotype was counted ten times or more. The chain combines TRBV27 with TRBJ2-1; D is possibly TRBD1 or TRBD2 (5 bases each). Per germline, CDR1 MNHEY and CDR2 SMNVEV (reference sequence). The CDR3 extends over 17 amino acids. V lost 1 base, J lost 6 bases, and 19 bases lay in between. As DNA, the CDR3 is TGTGCCAGCAGTTTATTTTTAGGGACGACTGAGCGCAATGAGCAGTTCTTC. This translates into CASSLFLGTTERNEQFF.

The V and J genes are TRBV7-3 and TRBJ2-1; D assignment may be TRBD1 or TRBD2 (5 bases each). Trimming left V 2 bases short and J 6 bases short, with 17 bases between. The CDR3 has 16 residues. Germline CDR1 reads SGHTA; CDR2 reads FQGTGA. For the CDR3, the DNA is TGTGCCAGCAGCTTACCAGGGCCTTCGGGGTCCAATGAGCAGTTCTTC. It yields the protein CASSLPGPSGSNEQFF.

J is TRBJ2-7 and V is TRBV30; TRBD2 matches at 7 bases. The V and J ends lost 2 bases and 6 bases, in that order; junction bases with no gene match: 7. CDR3 length: 13 residues. Germline loops: CDR1 GTSNPN, CDR2 SVGIG (reference sequence). CDR3 DNA sequence: TGTGCCTGGAGTTCGACTAGCCCTAGCGAGCAGTACTTC. This translates into CAWSSTSPSEQYF.

The CDR3 protein is CASSSPGGGRAYNEQFF. The CDR3 nucleotides read TGTGCCAGCAGTTCTCCGGGTGGCGGGAGGGCCTACAATGAGCAGTTCTTC. The chain carries TRBV12-3 or TRBV12-4 and TRBJ2-1; 9 bases agree with TRBD2. The ends lost 4 bases at V and 2 bases at J; junction bases unmatched: 9. The CDR3 loop spans 17 amino acids.

The rearrangement joins TRBV4-2 to TRBJ2-1; tentatively, D is TRBD2 (6 bases). Trimming shortened V by 0 bases and J by 9 bases, and 21 bases separated the two germline ends. Germline V gene data show CDR1 as LGHNA and CDR2 as YNFKEQ. This CDR3 region has 17 residues. CDR3 sequence: CASSQDFLTRVRGEQFF. The CDR3 nucleotides read TGTGCCAGCAGCCAAGACTTCTTGACCCGGGTGCGGGGTGAGCAGTTCTTC.

The V call is TRBV5-1, the J call TRBJ2-1; D is unclear. Germline loops: CDR1 SGHRS, CDR2 YFSETQ. The germline V and J ends were trimmed by 2 bases and 4 bases, with 10 bases remaining between them. The CDR3 covers 14 residues. CDR3 sequence: CASSFSTQYNEQFF. The CDR3 bases are TGCGCCAGCAGCTTCTCGACTCAATACAATGAGCAGTTCTTC.

V is TRBV6-5 and J is TRBJ1-2, with D possibly being TRBD1 (5 bases). V was trimmed by 4 bases and J by 8 bases, leaving 14 bases between them. The germline V gene has CDR1 MNHEY and CDR2 SVGAGI. This CDR3 has 13 residues. CDR3 nucleotide sequence: TGTGCCAGCAGTTTAAATGCAGGGTCCGGCTACACCTTC. This sequence encodes CASSLNAGSGYTF.

CDR3 sequence: CASSLAREGDEQFF. In nucleotides, the CDR3 is TGCGCCAGCAGCTTGGCGAGGGAGGGGGATGAGCAGTTCTTC. The chain carries TRBV5-1 and TRBJ2-1; tentatively, D is TRBD2 (7 bases). Trimming cost V 0 bases and J 8 bases, with 12 bases left between them. The CDR3 length is 14 residues. Germline V CDR1 and CDR2: SGHRS, YFSETQ.

The V call is TRBV4-2, the J call TRBJ2-1; 8 bases are a match to TRBD2. Germline CDR1 reads LGHNA; CDR2 reads YNFKEQ. This CDR3 region has 14 residues. Trimming cost V 0 bases and J 8 bases; bases outside gene matches: 3. The CDR3 DNA reads as TGTGCCAGCAGCCAAGAAGCGGGAGAGGATGAGCAGTTCTTC. Protein sequence: CASSQEAGEDEQFF.

This chain connects TRBV9 to TRBJ2-3; D is possibly TRBD2 (6 bases). Germline V gene data show CDR1 as SGDLS and CDR2 as YYNGEE. V was trimmed by 0 bases and J by 2 bases, leaving 10 bases between them. CDR3 length: 15 amino acids. The CDR3 sequence is CASSVGGGTTDTQYF. CDR3 in DNA: TGTGCCAGCAGCGTAGGAGGAGGGACCACAGATACGCAGTATTTT.

This clonotype was observed a handful of times. The chain has TRBV29-1 and TRBJ2-7; 9 positions match TRBD2. Trimming at V came to 5 bases and at J to 0 bases, leaving 2 bases not matched to a gene. The CDR3 contains 13 residues. The germline V gene encodes CDR1 SQVTM and CDR2 ANQGSEA. The CDR3 region is CSVTSGRSYEQYF. The CDR3 DNA reads TGCAGCGTTACTAGCGGGCGCTCCTACGAGCAGTACTTC.

The chain is built from TRBV7-9 and TRBJ2-7; 8 nucleotides match TRBD1. Unmatched junction bases numbered 9, after V lost 3 bases and J lost 5 bases. The CDR3 has 15 residues. Germline CDR1 reads SEHNR; CDR2 reads FQNEAQ (reference sequence). The chain's CDR3 is CASSFPDRGRNEQYF. The CDR3 bases are TGTGCCAGCAGCTTCCCAGACAGGGGTCGAAACGAGCAGTACTTC.

The rearrangement links TRBV5-1 to TRBJ1-1, with D possibly being TRBD1 (5 bases). V lost 5 bases and J 1 base, leaving 9 bases between the germline ends. Germline CDR1 SGHRS, CDR2 YFSETQ. The CDR3 has 13 amino acids. The DNA for the CDR3 is TGCGCCAGCAGGCAGGGTACGAACACTGAAGCTTTCTTT. Protein product: CASRQGTNTEAFF.

This rearrangement joins TRBV6-6 to TRBJ1-1, with D unresolved. The CDR3 contains 13 residues. Germline values: CDR1 MNHNY, CDR2 SVGAGI (reference sequence). Trimming shortened V by 2 bases and J by 7 bases, and 11 bases separated the two germline ends. In DNA form, the CDR3 reads TGTGCCAGCAGTTACGAGGGCAGGTTTGAAGCTTTCTTT. Amino acids: CASSYEGRFEAFF.

The gene calls are TRBV25-1 and TRBJ1-1, with 7 bases matching TRBD1. V shed 4 bases and J 8 bases; nucleotides not matched to a gene: 10. This CDR3 region has 14 residues. Germline CDR1 and CDR2: MGHDK and SYGVNS. Written as DNA, the CDR3 is TGTGCCAGCAGTGGGACAGGCCCTGTGGGCGAAGCTTTCTTT. Residues: CASSGTGPVGEAFF.

This clonotype was seen only a few times. J is TRBJ1-5 and V is TRBV6-2 or TRBV6-3, with 11 bases aligning to TRBD1. This CDR3 has 14 amino acids. Germline V gene sequence: CDR1 MNHEY, CDR2 SVGEGT. V lost 5 bases and J lost 6; bases outside the gene matches: 3. The CDR3 coding sequence is TGTGCCAGCAGTGCCGGGACAGGGGGTCAGCCCCAGCATTTT. The encoded protein is CASSAGTGGQPQHF.